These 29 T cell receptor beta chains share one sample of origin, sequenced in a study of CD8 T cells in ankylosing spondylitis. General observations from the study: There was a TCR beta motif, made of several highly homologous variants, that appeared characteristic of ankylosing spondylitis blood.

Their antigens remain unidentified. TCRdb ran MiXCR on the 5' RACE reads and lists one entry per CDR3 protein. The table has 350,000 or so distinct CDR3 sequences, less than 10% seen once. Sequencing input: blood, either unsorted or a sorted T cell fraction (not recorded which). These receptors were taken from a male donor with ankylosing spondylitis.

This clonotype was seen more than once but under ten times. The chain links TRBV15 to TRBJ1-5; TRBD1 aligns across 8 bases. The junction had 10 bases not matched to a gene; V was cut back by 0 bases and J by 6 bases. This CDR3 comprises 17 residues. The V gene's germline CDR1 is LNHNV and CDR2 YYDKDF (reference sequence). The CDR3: CATSRDGWAGGFQPQHF. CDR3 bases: TGTGCCACCAGCAGAGATGGATGGGCAGGGGGCTTTCAGCCCCAGCATTTT.

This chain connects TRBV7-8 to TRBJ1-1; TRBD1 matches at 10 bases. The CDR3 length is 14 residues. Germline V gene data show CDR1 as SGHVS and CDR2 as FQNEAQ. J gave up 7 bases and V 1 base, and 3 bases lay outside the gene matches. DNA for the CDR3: TGTGCCAGCAGCTTAGGGGGACAGGGGTATGAAGCTTTCTTT. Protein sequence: CASSLGGQGYEAFF. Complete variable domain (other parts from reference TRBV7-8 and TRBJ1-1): GAGVSQSPRYKVAKRGQDVALRCDPISGHVSLFWYQQALGQGPEFLTYFQNEAQLDKSGLPSDRFFAERPEGSVSTLKIQRTQQEDSAVYLCASSLGGQGYEAFFGQGTRLTVV.

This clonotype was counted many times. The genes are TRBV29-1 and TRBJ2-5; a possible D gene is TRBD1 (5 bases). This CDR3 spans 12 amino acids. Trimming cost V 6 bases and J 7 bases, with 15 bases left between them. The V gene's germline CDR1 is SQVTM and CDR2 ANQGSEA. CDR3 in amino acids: CSVRWGMVTQYF. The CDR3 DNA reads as TGCAGCGTCCGATGGGGCATGGTGACCCAGTACTTC.

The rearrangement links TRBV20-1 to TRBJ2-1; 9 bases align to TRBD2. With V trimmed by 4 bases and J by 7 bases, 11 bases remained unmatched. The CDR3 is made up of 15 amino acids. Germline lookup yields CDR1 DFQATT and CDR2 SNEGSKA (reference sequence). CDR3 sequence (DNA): TGCAGTGCTACCCGCGGCCTAGCGGGAACGAATGAGCAGTTCTTC. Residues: CSATRGLAGTNEQFF.

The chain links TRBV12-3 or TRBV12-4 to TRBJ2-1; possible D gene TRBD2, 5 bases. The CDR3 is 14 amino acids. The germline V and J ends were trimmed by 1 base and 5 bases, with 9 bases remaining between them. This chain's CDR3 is CASSLEVGDNEQFF. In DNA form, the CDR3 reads TGTGCCAGCAGTTTAGAGGTGGGAGACAATGAGCAGTTCTTC.

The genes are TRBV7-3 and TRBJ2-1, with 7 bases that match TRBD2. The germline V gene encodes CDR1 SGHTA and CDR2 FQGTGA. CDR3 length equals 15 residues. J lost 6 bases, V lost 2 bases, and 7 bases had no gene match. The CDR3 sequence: CASSLQAGEFNEQFF. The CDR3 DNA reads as TGTGCCAGCAGCTTACAGGCGGGAGAGTTCAATGAGCAGTTCTTC. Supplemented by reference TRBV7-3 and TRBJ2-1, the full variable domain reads GAGVSQTPSNKVTEKGKYVELRCDPISGHTALYWYRQSLGQGPEFLIYFQGTGAADDSGLPNDRFFAVRPEGSVSTLKIQRTERGDSAVYLCASSLQAGEFNEQFFGPGTRLTVL.

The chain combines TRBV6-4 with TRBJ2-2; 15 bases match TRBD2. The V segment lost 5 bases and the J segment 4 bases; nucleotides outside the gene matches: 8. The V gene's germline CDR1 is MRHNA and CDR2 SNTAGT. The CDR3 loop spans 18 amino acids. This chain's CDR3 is CASSSGLAGGRGTGELFF. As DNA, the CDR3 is TGTGCCAGCAGTTCGGGACTAGCGGGAGGCCGGGGCACCGGGGAGCTGTTTTTT.

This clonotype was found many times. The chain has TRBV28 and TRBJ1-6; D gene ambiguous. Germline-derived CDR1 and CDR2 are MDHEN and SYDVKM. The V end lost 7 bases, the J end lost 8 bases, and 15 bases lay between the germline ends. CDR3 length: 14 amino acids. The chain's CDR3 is CASTPPGEDSPLHF. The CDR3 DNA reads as TGTGCCAGCACCCCCCCCGGGGAAGATTCACCCCTCCACTTT.

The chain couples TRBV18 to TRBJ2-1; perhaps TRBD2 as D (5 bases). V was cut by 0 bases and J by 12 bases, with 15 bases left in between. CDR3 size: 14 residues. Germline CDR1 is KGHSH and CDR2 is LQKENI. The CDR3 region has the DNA TGTGCCAGCTCACCACCGGGGTCCGCCGCGGGGCAGTTCTTC. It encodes CASSPPGSAAGQFF.

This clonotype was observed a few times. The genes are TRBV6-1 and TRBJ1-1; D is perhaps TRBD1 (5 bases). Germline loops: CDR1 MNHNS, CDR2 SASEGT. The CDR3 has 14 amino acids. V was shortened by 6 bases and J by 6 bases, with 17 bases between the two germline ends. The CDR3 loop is CASSWTEGPAEAFF. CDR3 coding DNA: TGTGCCAGCAGCTGGACCGAGGGGCCGGCTGAAGCTTTCTTT.

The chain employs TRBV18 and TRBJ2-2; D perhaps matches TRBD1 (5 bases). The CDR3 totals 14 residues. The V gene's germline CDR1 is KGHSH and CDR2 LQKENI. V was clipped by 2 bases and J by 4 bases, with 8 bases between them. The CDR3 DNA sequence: TGTGCCAGCTCACCAATGACAGTCACCGGGGAGCTGTTTTTT. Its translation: CASSPMTVTGELFF.

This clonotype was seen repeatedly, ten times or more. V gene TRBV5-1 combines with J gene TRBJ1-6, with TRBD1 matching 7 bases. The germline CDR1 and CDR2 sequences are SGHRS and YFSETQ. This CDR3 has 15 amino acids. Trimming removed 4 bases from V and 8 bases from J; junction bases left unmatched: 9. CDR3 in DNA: TGCGCCAGCAGCCCGCGACAGGGATTCGATTCACCCCTCCACTTT. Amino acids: CASSPRQGFDSPLHF.

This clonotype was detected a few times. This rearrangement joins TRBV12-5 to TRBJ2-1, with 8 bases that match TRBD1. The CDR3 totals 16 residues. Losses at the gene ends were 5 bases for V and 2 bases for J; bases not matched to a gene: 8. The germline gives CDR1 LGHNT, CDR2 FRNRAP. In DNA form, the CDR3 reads TGTGCTAGTGGTCCACCGACAGGGGAGGCCTACAATGAGCAGTTCTTC. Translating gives CASGPPTGEAYNEQFF.

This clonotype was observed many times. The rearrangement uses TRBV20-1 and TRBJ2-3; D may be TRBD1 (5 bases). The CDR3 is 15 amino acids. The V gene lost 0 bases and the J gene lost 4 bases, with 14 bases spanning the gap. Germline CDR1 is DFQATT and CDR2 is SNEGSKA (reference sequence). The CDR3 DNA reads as TGCAGTGCTAGAGAGGTGTCGGCAGGGCCAGATACGCAGTATTTT. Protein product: CSAREVSAGPDTQYF.

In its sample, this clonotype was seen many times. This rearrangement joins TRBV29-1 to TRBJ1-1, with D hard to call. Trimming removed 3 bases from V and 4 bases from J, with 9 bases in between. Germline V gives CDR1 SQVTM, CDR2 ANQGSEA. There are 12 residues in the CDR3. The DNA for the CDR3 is TGCAGCGTTGAGGCTTTTAGCACTGAAGCTTTCTTT. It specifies CSVEAFSTEAFF.

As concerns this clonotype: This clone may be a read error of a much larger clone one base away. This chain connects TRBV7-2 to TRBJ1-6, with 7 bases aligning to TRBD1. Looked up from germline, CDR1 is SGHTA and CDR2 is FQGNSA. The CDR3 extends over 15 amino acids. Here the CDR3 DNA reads TGTGCCAGCAACTTACCGGGACAGAGCAATTCACCCCTCCACTTT. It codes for CASNLPGQSNSPLHF.

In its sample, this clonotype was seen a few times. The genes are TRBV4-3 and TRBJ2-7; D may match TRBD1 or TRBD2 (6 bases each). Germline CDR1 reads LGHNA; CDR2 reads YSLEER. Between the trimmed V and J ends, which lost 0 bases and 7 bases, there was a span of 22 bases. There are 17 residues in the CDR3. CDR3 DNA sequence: TGCGCCAGCAGCCAAGATTCATCCCTAACGGGGGCGGGAGAGCAGTACTTC. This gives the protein CASSQDSSLTGAGEQYF.

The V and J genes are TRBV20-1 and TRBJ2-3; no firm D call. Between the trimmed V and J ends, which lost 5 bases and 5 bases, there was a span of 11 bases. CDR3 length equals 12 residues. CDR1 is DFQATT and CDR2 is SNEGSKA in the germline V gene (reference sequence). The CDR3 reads CSAFGWEDTQYF. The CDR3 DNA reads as TGCAGTGCTTTCGGTTGGGAAGATACGCAGTATTTT.

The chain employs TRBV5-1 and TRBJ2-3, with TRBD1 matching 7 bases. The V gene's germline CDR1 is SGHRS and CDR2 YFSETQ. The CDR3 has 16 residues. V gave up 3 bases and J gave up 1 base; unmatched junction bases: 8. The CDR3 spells CASSSGQAEGTDTQYF. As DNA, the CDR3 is TGCGCCAGCAGCTCTGGACAGGCCGAGGGCACAGATACGCAGTATTTT.

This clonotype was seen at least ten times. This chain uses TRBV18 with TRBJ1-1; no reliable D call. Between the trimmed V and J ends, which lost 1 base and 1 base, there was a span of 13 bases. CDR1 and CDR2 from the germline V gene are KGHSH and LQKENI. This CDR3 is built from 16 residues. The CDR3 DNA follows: TGTGCCAGCTCACCACGAAGAGAGACGGGGAACACTGAAGCTTTCTTT. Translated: CASSPRRETGNTEAFF.

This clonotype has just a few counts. The CDR3 region is CASSWDRSTYNEQFF. CDR3 bases: TGTGCCAGCAGTTGGGACAGAAGCACCTACAATGAGCAGTTCTTC. The chain joins TRBV27 to TRBJ2-1; 7 bases fit TRBD1. V shed 4 bases and J 2 bases; nucleotides not matched to a gene: 5. The CDR3 covers 15 residues. Germline CDR1 and CDR2: MNHEY and SMNVEV (reference sequence).

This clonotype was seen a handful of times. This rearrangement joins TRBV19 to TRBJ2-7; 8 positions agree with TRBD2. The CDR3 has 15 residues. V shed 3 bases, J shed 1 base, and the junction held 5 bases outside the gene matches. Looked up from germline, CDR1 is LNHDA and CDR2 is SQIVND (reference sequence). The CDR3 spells CASSIQAGVSYEQYF. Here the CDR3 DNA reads TGTGCCAGTAGTATCCAAGCGGGGGTGTCCTACGAGCAGTACTTC. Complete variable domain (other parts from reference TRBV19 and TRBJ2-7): DGGITQSPKYLFRKEGQNVTLSCEQNLNHDAMYWYRQDPGQGLRLIYYSQIVNDFQKGDIAEGYSVSREKKESFPLTVTSAQKNPTAFYLCASSIQAGVSYEQYFGPGTRLTVT.

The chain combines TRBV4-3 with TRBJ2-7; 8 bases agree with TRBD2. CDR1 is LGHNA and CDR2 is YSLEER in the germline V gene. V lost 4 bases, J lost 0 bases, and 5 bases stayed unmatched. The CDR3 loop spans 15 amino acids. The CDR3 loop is CASSLTSASSYEQYF. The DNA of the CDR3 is TGCGCCAGCAGCCTGACTAGCGCGAGCTCCTACGAGCAGTACTTC.

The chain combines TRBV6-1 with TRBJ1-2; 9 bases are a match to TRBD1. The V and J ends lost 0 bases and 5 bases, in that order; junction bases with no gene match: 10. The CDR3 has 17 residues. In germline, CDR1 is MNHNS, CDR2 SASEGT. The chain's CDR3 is CASSEAYGQGKGYGYTF. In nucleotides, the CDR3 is TGTGCCAGCAGTGAAGCGTATGGACAGGGGAAAGGGTATGGCTACACCTTC.

In DNA form, the CDR3 reads TGTGCCAGCAGCTCGACAGGGGGGACCGGGGAGCTGTTTTTT. Amino acids: CASSSTGGTGELFF. The V call is TRBV7-3, the J call TRBJ2-2, with TRBD1 identical over 9 bases. V lost 4 bases and J lost 5; bases outside the gene matches: 2. Germline lookup yields CDR1 SGHTA and CDR2 FQGTGA. CDR3 length equals 14 residues.

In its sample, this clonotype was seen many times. The CDR3 reads CASRRGTSETQYF. The CDR3 DNA reads TGTGCCAGCAGACGCGGGACTTCGGAGACCCAGTACTTC. This chain connects TRBV7-2 to TRBJ2-5; maybe TRBD2 (6 bases). Deletions cut 6 bases from V and 5 bases from J, with 13 bases between. Germline CDR1 reads SGHTA; CDR2 reads FQGNSA. CDR3 length: 13 residues. The full variable domain, its missing parts supplied by reference TRBV7-2 and TRBJ2-5, is GAGVSQSPSNKVTEKGKDVELRCDPISGHTALYWYRQSLGQGLEFLIYFQGNSAPDKSGLPSDRFSAERTGGSVSTLTIQRTQQEDSAVYLCASRRGTSETQYFGPGTRLLVL.

CDR3: CASRRGGPAHEQYF. CDR3 DNA: TGTGCCAGCCGACGCGGGGGCCCTGCCCACGAGCAGTACTTC. The rearrangement links TRBV6-1 to TRBJ2-7; the D gene is possibly TRBD2 (7 bases). With 8 bases removed from V and 5 bases from J, the gap between germline ends came to 19 bases. The CDR3 spans 14 residues. Germline loops: CDR1 MNHNS, CDR2 SASEGT.

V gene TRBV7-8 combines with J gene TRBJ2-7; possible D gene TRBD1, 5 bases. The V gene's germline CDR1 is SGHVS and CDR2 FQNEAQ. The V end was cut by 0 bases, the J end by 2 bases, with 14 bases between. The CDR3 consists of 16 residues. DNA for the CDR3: TGTGCCAGCAGCTTAGCCCCCCCGACAGTTACCTACGAGCAGTACTTC. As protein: CASSLAPPTVTYEQYF.

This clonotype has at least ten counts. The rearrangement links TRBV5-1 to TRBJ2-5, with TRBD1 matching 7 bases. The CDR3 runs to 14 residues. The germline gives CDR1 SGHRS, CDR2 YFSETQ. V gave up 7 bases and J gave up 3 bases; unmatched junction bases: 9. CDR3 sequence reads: CASALTGTEETQYF. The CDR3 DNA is TGCGCCAGCGCCCTAACCGGGACAGAAGAGACCCAGTACTTC.